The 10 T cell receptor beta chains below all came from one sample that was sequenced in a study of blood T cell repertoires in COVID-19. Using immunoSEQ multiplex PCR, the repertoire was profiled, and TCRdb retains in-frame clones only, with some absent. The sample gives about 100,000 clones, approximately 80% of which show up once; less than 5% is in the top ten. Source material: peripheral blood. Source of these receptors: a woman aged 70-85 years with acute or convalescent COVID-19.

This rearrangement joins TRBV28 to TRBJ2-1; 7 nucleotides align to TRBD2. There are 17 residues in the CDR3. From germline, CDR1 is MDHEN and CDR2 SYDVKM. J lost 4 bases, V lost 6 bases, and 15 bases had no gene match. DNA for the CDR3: TGTGCCAGCAGCTTCCCTCTTCTTGCGGGGGAATACAATGAGCAGTTCTTC. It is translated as CASSFPLLAGEYNEQFF. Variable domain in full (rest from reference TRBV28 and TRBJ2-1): DVKVTQSSRYLVKRTGEKVFLECVQDMDHENMFWYRQDPGLGLRLIYFSYDVKMKEKGDIPEGYSVSREKKERFSLILESASTNQTSMYLCASSFPLLAGEYNEQFFGPGTRLTVL.

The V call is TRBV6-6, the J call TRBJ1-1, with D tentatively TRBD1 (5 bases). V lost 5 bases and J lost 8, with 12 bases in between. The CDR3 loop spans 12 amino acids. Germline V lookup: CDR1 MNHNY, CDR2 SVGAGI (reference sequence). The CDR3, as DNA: TGTGCCAGCAGTAGATTTCAGGGAGAAGCTTTCTTT. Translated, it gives CASSRFQGEAFF.

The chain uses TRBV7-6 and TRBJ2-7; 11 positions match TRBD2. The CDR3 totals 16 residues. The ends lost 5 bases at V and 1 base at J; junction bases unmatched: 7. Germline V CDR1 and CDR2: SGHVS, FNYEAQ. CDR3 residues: CASSTAGTSGSYEQYF. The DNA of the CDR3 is TGTGCCAGCAGCACCGCCGGGACTAGCGGTTCCTACGAGCAGTACTTC.

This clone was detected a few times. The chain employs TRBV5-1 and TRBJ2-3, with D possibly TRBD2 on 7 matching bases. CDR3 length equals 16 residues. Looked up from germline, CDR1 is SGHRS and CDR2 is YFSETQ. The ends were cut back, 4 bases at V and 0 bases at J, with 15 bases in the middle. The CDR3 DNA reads TGCGCCAGCAGCCCGTGGGGGGGACAAAGCACAGATACGCAGTATTTT. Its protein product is CASSPWGGQSTDTQYF.

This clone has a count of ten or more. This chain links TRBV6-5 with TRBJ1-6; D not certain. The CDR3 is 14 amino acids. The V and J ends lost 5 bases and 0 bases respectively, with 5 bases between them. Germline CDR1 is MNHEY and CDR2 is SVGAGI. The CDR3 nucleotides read TGTGCCAGCAGTACAAGCTCCTATAATTCACCCCTCCACTTT. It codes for CASSTSSYNSPLHF.

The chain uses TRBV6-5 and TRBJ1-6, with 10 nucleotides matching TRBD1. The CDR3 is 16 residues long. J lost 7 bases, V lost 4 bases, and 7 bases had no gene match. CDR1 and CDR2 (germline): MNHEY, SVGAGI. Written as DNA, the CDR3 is TGTGCCAGCAGTTTGACAGGGGGCTTAAACAATTCACCCCTCCACTTT. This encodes CASSLTGGLNNSPLHF.

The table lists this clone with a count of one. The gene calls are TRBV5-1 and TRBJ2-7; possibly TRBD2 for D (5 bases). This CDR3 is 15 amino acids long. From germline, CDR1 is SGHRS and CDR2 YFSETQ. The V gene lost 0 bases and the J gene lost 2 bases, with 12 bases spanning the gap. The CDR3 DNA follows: TGCGCCAGCAGCTTGGGGGTAAGCGGAACCTACGAGCAGTACTTC. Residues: CASSLGVSGTYEQYF.

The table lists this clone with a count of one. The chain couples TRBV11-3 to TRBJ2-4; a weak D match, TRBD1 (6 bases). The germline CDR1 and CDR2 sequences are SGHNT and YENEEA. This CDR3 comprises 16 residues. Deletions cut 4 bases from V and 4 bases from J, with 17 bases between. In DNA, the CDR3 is TGTGCCAGCAGCTCCTCGGACAGAGACCCAAAAAACATTCAGTACTTC. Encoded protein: CASSSSDRDPKNIQYF.

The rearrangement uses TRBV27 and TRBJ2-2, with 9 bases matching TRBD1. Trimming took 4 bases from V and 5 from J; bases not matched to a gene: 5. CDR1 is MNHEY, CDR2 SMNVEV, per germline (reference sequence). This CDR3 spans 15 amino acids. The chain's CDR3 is CASSSQGTGTGELFF. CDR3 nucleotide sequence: TGTGCCAGCAGTTCCCAAGGGACAGGGACCGGGGAGCTGTTTTTT.

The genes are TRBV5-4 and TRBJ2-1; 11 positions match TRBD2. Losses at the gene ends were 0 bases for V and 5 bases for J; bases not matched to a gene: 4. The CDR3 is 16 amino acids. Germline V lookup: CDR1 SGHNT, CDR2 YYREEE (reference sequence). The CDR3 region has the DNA TGTGCCAGCAGCTTGGCCTCTAGCGGGAGGCACAATGAGCAGTTCTTC. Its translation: CASSLASSGRHNEQFF. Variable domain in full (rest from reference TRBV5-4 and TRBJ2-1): ETGVTQSPTHLIKTRGQQVTLRCSSQSGHNTVSWYQQALGQGPQFIFQYYREEENGRGNFPPRFSGLQFPNYSSELNVNALELDDSALYLCASSLASSGRHNEQFFGPGTRLTVL.